This TCR beta chain was observed in a study of blood T cells in healthy people across ages. Broader study findings: Higher diversity, along with more naive CD4+ cells, distinguished long-lived donors from aged donors.

A sample-barcoded 5' primer and a J-beta primer mix were used in a second PCR of about 7 to 12 cycles. Every molecule of cDNA carried a tag from a template-switch adaptor with 12 random nucleotides. CDR3-containing paired-end reads numbered at least 3 million in each sample. TCRdb itself ran the 5' RACE reads through MiXCR, one entry per CDR3 protein. The data show 1.5 million or so distinct CDR3 sequences, approximately 43% seen once. Comments on this clonotype: Its matching antigen is unknown.

The TCR originated in a woman under 30 in good health. Material for sequencing was blood.

Here the CDR3 reads CASSYSPSGGYNEQYF. CDR3 nucleotide sequence: TGTGCCAGCAGTTACTCCCCAAGCGGGGGCTACAATGAGCAGTACTTC. The rearrangement uses TRBV6-2 or TRBV6-3 and TRBJ2-1; TRBD2 matches 8 bases. The J call may be incorrect, as the DNA end agrees better with TRBJ2-7. The germline CDR1 and CDR2 sequences are MNHEY and SVGEGT. The CDR3 length is 16 residues.